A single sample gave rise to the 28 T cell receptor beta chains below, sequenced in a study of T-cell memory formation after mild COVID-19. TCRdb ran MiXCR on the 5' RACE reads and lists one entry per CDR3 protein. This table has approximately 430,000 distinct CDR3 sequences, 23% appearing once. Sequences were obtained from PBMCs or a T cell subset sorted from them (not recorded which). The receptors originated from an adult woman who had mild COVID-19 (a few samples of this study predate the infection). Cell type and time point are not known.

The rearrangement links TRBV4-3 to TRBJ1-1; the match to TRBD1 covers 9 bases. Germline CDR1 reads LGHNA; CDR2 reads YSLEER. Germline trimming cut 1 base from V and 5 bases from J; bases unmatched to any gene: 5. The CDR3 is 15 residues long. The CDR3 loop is CASSQVTGGGTEAFF. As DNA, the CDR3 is TGCGCCAGCAGCCAAGTGACAGGGGGAGGAACTGAAGCTTTCTTT.

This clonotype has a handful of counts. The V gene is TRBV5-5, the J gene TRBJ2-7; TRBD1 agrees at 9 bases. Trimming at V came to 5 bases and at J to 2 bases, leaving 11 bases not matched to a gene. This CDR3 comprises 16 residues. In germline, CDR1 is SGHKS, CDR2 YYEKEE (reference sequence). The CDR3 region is CASSRDLGQGAYEQYF. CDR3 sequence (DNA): TGTGCCAGCAGTCGCGACCTGGGACAGGGCGCCTACGAGCAGTACTTC.

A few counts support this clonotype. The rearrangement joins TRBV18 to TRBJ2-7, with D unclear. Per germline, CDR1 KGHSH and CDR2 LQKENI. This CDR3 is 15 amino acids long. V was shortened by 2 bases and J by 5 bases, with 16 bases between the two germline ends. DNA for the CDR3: TGTGCCAGCTCACCATCGTACGGCGGAGAAAACGAGCAGTACTTC. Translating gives CASSPSYGGENEQYF.

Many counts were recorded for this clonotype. CDR3 region: CASNTRDRTTDTQYF. The CDR3 bases are TGTGCCAGCAACACACGGGACAGGACTACAGATACGCAGTATTTT. The rearrangement links TRBV7-9 to TRBJ2-3, with 8 bases matching TRBD1. Per the germline V gene, CDR1 is SEHNR and CDR2 is FQNEAQ (reference sequence). CDR3 length: 15 residues. V shed 7 bases and J 3 bases; nucleotides not matched to a gene: 9.

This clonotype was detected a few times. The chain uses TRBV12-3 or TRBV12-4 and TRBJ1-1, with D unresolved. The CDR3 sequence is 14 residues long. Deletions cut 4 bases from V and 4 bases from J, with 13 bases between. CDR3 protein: CASSWETMGTEAFF. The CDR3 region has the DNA TGTGCCAGCAGTTGGGAGACGATGGGCACTGAAGCTTTCTTT.

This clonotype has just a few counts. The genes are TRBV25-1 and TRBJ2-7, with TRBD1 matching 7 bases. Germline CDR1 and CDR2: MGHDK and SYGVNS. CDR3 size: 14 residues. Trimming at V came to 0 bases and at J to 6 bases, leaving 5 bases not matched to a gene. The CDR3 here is CASSEYPTGAEQYF. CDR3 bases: TGTGCCAGCAGTGAATATCCAACAGGGGCCGAGCAGTACTTC.

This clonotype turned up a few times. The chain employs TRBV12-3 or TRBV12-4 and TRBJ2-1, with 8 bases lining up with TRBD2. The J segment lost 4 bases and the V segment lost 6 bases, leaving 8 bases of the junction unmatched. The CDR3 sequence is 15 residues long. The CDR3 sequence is CASRLRLAYYNEQFF. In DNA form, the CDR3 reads TGTGCCAGCAGACTACGACTAGCGTATTACAATGAGCAGTTCTTC.

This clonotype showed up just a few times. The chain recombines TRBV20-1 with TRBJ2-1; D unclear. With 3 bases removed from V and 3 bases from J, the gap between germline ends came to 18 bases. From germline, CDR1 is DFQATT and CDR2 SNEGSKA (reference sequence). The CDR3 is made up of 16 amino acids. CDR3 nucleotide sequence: TGCAGTGCTAGTGACTTGGGTGGGCGGAGCTACAATGAGCAGTTCTTC. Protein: CSASDLGGRSYNEQFF.

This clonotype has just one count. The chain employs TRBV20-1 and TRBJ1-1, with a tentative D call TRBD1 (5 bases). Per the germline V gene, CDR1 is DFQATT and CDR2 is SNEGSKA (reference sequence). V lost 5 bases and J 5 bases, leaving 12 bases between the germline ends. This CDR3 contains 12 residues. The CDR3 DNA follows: TGCAGTGCTGGGCGGGGGGGGACTGAAGCTTTCTTT. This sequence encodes CSAGRGGTEAFF.

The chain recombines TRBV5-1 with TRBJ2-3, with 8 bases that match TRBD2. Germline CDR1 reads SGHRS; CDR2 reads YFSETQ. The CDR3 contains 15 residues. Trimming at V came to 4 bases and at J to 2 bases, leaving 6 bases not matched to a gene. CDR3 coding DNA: TGCGCCAGCAGCGGGAGCGGGGGTTACACAGATACGCAGTATTTT. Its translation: CASSGSGGYTDTQYF.

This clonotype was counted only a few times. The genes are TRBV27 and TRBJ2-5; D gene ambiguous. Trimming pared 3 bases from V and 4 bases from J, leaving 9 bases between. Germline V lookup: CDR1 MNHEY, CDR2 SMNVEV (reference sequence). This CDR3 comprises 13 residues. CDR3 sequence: CASSFRWGETQYF. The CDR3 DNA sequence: TGTGCCAGCAGTTTTCGGTGGGGAGAGACCCAGTACTTC.

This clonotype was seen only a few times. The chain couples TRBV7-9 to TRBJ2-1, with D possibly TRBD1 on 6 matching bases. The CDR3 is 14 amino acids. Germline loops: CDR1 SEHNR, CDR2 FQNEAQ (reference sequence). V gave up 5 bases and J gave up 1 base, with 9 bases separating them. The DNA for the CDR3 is TGTGCCAGCAGCATACAGGGATCCTACAATGAGCAGTTCTTC. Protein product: CASSIQGSYNEQFF.

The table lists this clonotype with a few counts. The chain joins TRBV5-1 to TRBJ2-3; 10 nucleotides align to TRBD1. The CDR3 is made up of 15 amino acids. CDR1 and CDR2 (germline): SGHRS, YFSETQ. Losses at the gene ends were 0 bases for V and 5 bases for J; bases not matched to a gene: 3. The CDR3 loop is CASSLGQGARDTQYF. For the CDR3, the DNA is TGCGCCAGCAGCTTGGGACAGGGGGCAAGAGATACGCAGTATTTT. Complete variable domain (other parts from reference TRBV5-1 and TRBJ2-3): KAGVTQTPRYLIKTRGQQVTLSCSPISGHRSVSWYQQTPGQGLQFLFEYFSETQRNKGNFPGRFSGRQFSNSRSEMNVSTLELGDSALYLCASSLGQGARDTQYFGPGTRLTVL.

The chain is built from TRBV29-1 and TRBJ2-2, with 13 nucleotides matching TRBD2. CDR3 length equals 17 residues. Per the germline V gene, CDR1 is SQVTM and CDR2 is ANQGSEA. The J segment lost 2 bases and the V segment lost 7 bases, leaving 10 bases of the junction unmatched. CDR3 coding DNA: TGCAGCGCTGGGGGACTAGCGGGAATCTCAAACACCGGGGAGCTGTTTTTT. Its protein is CSAGGLAGISNTGELFF.

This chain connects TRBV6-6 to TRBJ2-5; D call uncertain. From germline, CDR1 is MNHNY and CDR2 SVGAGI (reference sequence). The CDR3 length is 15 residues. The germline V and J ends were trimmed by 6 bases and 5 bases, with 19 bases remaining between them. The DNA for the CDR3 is TGTGCCAGCAGCCTCGGTCCTCAATGGCGGGAGACCCAGTACTTC. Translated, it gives CASSLGPQWRETQYF.

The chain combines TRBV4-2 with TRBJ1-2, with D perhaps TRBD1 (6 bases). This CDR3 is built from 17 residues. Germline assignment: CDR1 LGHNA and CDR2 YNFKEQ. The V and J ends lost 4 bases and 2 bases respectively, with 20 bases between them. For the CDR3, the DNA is TGTGCCAGCAGCCTCCGGAAGTGGACAGATGAAAACTATGGCTACACCTTC. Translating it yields CASSLRKWTDENYGYTF.

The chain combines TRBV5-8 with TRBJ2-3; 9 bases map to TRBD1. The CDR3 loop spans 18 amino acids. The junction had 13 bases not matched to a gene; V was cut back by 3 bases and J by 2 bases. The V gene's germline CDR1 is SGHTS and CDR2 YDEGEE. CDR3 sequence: CASSSTGGWGWDTDTQYF. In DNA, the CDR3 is TGTGCCAGCAGCTCAACAGGGGGCTGGGGGTGGGACACAGATACGCAGTATTTT.

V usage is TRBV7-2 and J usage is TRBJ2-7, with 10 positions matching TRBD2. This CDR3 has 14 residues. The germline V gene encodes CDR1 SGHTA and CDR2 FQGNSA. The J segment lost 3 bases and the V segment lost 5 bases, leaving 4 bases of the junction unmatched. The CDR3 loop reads CASSRAGGYYEQYF. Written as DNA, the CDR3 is TGTGCCAGCAGCCGAGCGGGAGGGTACTACGAGCAGTACTTC.

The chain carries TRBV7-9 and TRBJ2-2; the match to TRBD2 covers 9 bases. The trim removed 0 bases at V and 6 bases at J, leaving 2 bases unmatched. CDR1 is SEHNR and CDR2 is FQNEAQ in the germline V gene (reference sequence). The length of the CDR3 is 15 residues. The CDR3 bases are TGTGCCAGCAGCTTAGCAGCGGGGGGCTCCGGGGAGCTGTTTTTT. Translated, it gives CASSLAAGGSGELFF.

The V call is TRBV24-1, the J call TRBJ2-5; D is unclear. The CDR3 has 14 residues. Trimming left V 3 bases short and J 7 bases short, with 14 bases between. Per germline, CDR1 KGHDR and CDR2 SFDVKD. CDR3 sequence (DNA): TGTGCCACCAGTGATACCTACATGGGAAGGACCCAGTACTTC. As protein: CATSDTYMGRTQYF.

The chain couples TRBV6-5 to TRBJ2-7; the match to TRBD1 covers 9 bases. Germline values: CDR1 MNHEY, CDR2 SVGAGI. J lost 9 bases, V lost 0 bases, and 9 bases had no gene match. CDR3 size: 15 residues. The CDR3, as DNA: TGTGCCAGCAGTTACTCCGGGCCGGGACAGGGCAGGCAGTACTTC. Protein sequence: CASSYSGPGQGRQYF.

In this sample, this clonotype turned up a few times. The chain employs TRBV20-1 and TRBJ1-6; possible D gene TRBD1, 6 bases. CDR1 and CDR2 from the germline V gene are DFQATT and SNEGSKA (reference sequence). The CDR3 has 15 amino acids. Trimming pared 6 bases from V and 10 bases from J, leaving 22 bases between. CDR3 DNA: TGCAGTGCATGGGGGGCCCTCCTCCATGGGTCACCCCTCCACTTT. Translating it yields CSAWGALLHGSPLHF.

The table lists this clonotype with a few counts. The CDR3 DNA sequence: TGCACCGATTCAAAACAGGGTTTGGAGAAACTGTTTTTT. It encodes CTDSKQGLEKLFF. This rearrangement joins TRBV29-1 to TRBJ1-4; TRBD1 might be the D (6 bases). The CDR3 totals 13 residues. Per the germline V gene, CDR1 is SQVTM and CDR2 is ANQGSEA. The variable domain in full, completed from reference TRBV29-1 and TRBJ1-4, reads SAVISQKPSRDICQRGTSLTIQCQVDSQVTMMFWYRQQPGQSLTLIATANQGSEATYESGFVIDKFPISRPNLTFSTLTVSNMSPEDSSIYLCTDSKQGLEKLFFGSGTQLSVL.

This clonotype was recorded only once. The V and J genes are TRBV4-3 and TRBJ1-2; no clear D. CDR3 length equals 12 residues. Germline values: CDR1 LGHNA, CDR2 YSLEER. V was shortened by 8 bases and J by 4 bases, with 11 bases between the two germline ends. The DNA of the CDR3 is TGCGCCAGCGGGCCTGGCCTCTATGGCTACACCTTC. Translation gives CASGPGLYGYTF.

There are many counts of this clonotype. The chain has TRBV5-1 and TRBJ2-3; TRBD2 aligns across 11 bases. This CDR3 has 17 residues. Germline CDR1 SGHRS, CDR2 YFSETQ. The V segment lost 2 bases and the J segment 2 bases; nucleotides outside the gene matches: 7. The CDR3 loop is CASSFSTSGGATDTQYF. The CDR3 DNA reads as TGCGCCAGCAGCTTTTCTACTAGCGGGGGCGCCACAGATACGCAGTATTTT.

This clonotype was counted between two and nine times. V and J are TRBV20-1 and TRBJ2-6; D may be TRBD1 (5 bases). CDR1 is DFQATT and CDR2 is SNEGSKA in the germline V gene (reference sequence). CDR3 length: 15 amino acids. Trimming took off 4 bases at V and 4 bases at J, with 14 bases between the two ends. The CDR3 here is CSANRQFSGANVLTF. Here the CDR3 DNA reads TGCAGTGCTAACCGACAGTTCTCCGGGGCCAACGTCCTGACTTTC.

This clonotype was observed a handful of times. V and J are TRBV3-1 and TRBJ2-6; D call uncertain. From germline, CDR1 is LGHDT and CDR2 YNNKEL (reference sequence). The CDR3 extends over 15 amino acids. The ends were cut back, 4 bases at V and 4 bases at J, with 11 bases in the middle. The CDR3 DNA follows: TGTGCCAGCAGCCTTCCTTTTGCCGGGGCCAACGTCCTGACTTTC. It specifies CASSLPFAGANVLTF.

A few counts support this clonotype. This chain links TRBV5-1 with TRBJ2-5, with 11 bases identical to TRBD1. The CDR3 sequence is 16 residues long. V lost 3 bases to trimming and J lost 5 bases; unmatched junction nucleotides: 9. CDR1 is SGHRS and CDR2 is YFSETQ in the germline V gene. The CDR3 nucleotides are TGCGCCAGCAGCTCCGGACAGGGGGCTGTGGGGGAGACCCAGTACTTC. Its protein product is CASSSGQGAVGETQYF. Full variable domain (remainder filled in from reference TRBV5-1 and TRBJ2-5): KAGVTQTPRYLIKTRGQQVTLSCSPISGHRSVSWYQQTPGQGLQFLFEYFSETQRNKGNFPGRFSGRQFSNSRSEMNVSTLELGDSALYLCASSSGQGAVGETQYFGPGTRLLVL.